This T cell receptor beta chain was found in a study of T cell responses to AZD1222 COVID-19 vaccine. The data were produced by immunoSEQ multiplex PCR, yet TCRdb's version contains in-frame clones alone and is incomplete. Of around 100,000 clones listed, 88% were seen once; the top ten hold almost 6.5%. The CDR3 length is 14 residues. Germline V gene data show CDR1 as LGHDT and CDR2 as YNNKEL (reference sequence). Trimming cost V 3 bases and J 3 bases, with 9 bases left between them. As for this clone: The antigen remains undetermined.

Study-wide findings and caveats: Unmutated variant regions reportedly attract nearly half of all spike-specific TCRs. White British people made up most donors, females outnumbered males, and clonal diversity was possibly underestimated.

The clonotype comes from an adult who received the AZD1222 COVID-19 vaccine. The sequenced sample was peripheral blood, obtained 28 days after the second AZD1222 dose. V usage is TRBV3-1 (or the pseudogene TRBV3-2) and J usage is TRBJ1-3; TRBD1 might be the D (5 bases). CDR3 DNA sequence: TGTGCCAGCAGCCAGCGGGGGAGTGGAAACACCATATATTTT. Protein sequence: CASSQRGSGNTIYF.